A selection of T cell receptor beta chains follows, all from one sample in a study of shared clonotypes between healthy human individuals. Some clones are missing from TCRdb's copy, which holds only in-frame ones; the method was immunoSEQ multiplex PCR. Of a few hundred thousand clones in the sample, 95% to 96% were seen once. Sequenced: naive CD8+ T cells sorted from blood. These receptors came from a woman under 40 in good health. Each CDR3 is given with its conserved first and last residue. A D gene is named only where the DNA matches it firmly. Size values are once, few and many counts, or a class for expanded clones, and some rows have none.

clone_size	d_call	cdr3_length	j_call	v_call	cdr3_aa	cdr3_nt
-	-	13	TRBJ2-7	TRBV5-6	CASSFAQGAEQYF	TGTGCCAGCAGCTTCGCACAGGGTGCCGAGCAGTACTTC
-	TRBD1	16	TRBJ1-1	TRBV9	CASSAYRGPLNTEAFF	TGTGCCAGCAGCGCCTACAGGGGGCCCTTGAACACTGAAGCTTTCTTT
-	-	13	TRBJ2-3	TRBV7-8	CASSRGGTDTQYF	TGTGCCAGCAGCCGAGGCGGCACAGATACGCAGTATTTT
-	-	19	TRBJ1-1	TRBV15	CATSRAIRDVGLFNAEAFF	TGTGCCACCAGCAGAGCGATCAGGGACGTCGGTTTATTTAACGCTGAAGCTTTCTTT
-	TRBD2	14	TRBJ2-7	TRBV13	CASSFGGKLYEQYF	TGTGCCAGCAGCTTCGGGGGGAAACTCTACGAGCAGTACTTC
-	-	12	TRBJ1-5	TRBV28	CAAQGSNQPQHF	TGTGCCGCACAGGGTTCCAATCAGCCCCAGCATTTT
once	-	15	TRBJ2-7	TRBV27	CASSLSPGDVYEQYF	TGTGCCAGCAGTTTATCTCCAGGGGATGTCTACGAGCAGTACTTC
-	-	15	TRBJ1-2	TRBV19	CASSIDGEDNYGYTF	TGTGCCAGTAGTATAGATGGGGAGGACAACTATGGCTACACCTTC
-	-	15	TRBJ1-1	TRBV11-1	CASSLEGRVNTEAFF	TGTGCCAGCAGCTTAGAAGGCAGAGTCAACACTGAAGCTTTCTTT
-	-	12	TRBJ2-3	TRBV5-1	CASSLWGDTQYF	TGCGCCAGCAGCTTGTGGGGGGATACGCAGTATTTT
-	-	14	TRBJ2-7	TRBV19	CASSDGVEGYEQYF	TGTGCCAGTAGTGACGGGGTGGAAGGCTACGAGCAGTACTTC